A few counts support the clone carrying this T cell receptor (beta chain). This entry belongs to a study of blood T cell repertoires in COVID-19. As originally analysed: Nucleated cell counts were estimated from reference gene primer amplification. The protocol was immunoSEQ multiplex PCR, while the TCRdb copy is restricted to in-frame clones and leaves out a portion. The V and J calls and the clone size are those of that table, but D and trimming were determined from the DNA. In the table there are 200,000 to 250,000 clones, about four fifths of which are singletons. The CDR3 extends over 14 amino acids. V dropped 2 bases and J dropped 0 bases, with 7 bases sitting between them. The germline gives CDR1 MNHEY, CDR2 SVGEGT.

The origin of this receptor is a woman aged 50 to 60 who had been exposed to COVID-19. Sequencing was done on a sample of PBMCs or T cells enriched from blood (not recorded which). The chain couples TRBV6-2 or TRBV6-3 to TRBJ1-2, with a possible D match to TRBD1 (6 bases). The CDR3 spells CASSYRGSNYGYTF. CDR3 bases: TGTGCCAGCAGTTACAGGGGGTCTAACTATGGCTACACCTTC.